This T cell receptor beta chain was recovered during a study of T-cell reconstitution after alpha-beta-depleted transplantation in children (dated by TCRdb to about 2016). Turning to the overall study: T-cell immune reconstitution after TCRalphabeta/CD19-depleted allogeneic hematopoietic cell transplantation in children was quantitatively tracked in the study by means of TCR repertoire profiling. What the work shows at the level of the full study, not this receptor alone: Hyperexpanded clone frequencies declined over subsequent months; after one year, T-cell counts and TCRbeta diversity were mostly attributed to newly produced T cells. The apparently early alphabetaT-cell count recovery about two months after transplant was reportedly dependent on only several hundred rapidly expanded clones derived from non-depleted graft cells. In some patients, the high TCRbeta diversity seen at day 60 was put down to recipient T cells and intrathymic progenitors that had survived conditioning.

The library was built by means of PCR. Sequencing was carried out with an Illumina HiSeq 2500. TCR library preparation used molecular barcoding, with unique molecular identifiers applied to normalize quantification of the TCRbeta repertoire. Clones were called with MiXCR by TCRdb after fastp trimmed the public reads at Q25, and only in-frame beta chains were retained. Merged by CDR3 protein, the rows form single entries marked with the most common genes and DNA. The sample table shows about 90,000 distinct CDR3 sequences, and roughly a sixth are seen once. The ten top clones hold around 19% of the sample. V is trimmed back by 0 bases and J by 4 bases, and the junction contains 12 bases that no gene match accounts for. Per the germline V gene, SGHRS is the CDR1 and YFSETQ is the CDR2. The CDR3 starts with the cysteine, ends with the phenylalanine, and has 19 residues. CDR3 DNA is the only sequence kept; it has 57 bases, read in frame from the first base.

In light of the paper, this sample's treatment or condition label describes: allogeneic hematopoietic cell transplantation with graft depleted of TCRalphabeta T cells and CD19 B cells. Transplant recipients were children who received TCRalphabeta/CD19-depleted allogeneic hematopoietic cell grafts. To note about this clonotype: Its recognized antigen is unknown. Base quality data are lacking; no much larger clone is found one base away.

The sample consisted of PBMCs, mostly from graft donor cells, taken 180 days after TCRalphabeta/CD19-depleted stem cell transplant. The receptor comes from a male patient aged 2 to 9 who had a stem cell transplant for acute lymphoblastic leukemia, so the T cells may come from the graft donor. Rearrangement joined TRBV5-1 to TRBJ2-1; TRBD2 fits 11 bases in the junction. The sequenced DNA is TGCGCCAGCAGCTTGGAAGTCGGAGTAGCGGGAGGGCTTTACAATGAGCAGTTCTTC. The translation is CASSLEVGVAGGLYNEQFF.